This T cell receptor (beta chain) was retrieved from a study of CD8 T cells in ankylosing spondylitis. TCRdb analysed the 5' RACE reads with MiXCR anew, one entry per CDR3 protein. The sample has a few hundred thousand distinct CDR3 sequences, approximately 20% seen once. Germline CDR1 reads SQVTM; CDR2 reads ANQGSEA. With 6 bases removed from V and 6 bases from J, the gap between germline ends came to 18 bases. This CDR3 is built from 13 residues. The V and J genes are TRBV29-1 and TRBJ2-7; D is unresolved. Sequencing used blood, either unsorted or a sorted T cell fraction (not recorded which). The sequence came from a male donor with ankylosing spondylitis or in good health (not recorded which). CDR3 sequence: CSVDYGDDLEQYF. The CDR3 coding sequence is TGCAGCGTCGATTATGGGGATGACCTCGAGCAGTACTTC.